This T cell receptor beta chain was recorded in a study of blood T cell repertoires in COVID-19. As for the study in general: From the United States, Italy and Spain came samples of acute and convalescent COVID-19.

Germline V lookup: CDR1 MNHEY, CDR2 SMNVEV (reference sequence). The trim removed 5 bases at V and 8 bases at J, leaving 4 bases unmatched. The CDR3 is made up of 14 amino acids. Per the original data handling: Cell counts per sample came from amplifying reference gene primers. Assay: immunoSEQ multiplex PCR; the TCRdb copy retains only in-frame clones and omits some. Clone size and V and J calls were adopted from that table, with D and trimming inferred from the DNA. This sample has 55,000 to 80,000 clones, with 80% to 95% found just once. The sequence derives from a human donor in a cohort sampled during active COVID-19. The sample comprised peripheral blood. The chain combines TRBV27 with TRBJ1-4; the match to TRBD1 covers 11 bases. CDR3 nucleotides: TGTGCCAGCAGTCCGGACAGGGGGCGGGAAAAACTGTTTTTT. Protein product: CASSPDRGREKLFF.